These 2 T cell receptor beta chains originate from one sample sequenced in a study of early T cells in non-severe SARS-CoV-2 infection. One entry per CDR3 protein, called by TCRdb with MiXCR from the 5' RACE reads. The table shows approximately 50,000 distinct CDR3 sequences, with about a tenth occurring only once. Sequenced input: whole blood. Every receptor here comes from an adult who was a healthcare worker with PCR-confirmed SARS-CoV-2 infection or an uninfected control (not recorded which).

This chain links TRBV12-3 or TRBV12-4 with TRBJ2-3, with D uncertain. CDR3 size: 15 residues. V was cut by 4 bases and J by 1 base, with 12 bases left in between. The CDR3 DNA reads as TGTGCCAGCAGTTCTCAGAGTCGAGGCACAGATACGCAGTATTTT. It yields the protein CASSSQSRGTDTQYF.

With respect to this clonotype: A read error may be the cause here, since a much bigger clone is one base away. The chain recombines TRBV7-6 with TRBJ1-1; tentative D call: TRBD1 (5 bases). Per germline, CDR1 SGHVS and CDR2 FNYEAQ. This CDR3 comprises 16 residues. The CDR3 sequence is CASSPDGGVMNTEVFF. DNA for the CDR3: TGTGCCAGCAGCCCCGATGGGGGGGTGATGAACACTGAAGTTTTCTTT.